This TCR beta chain stems from a study of shared clonotypes between healthy human individuals. Genomic DNA per cell subset filled all wells of several immunoSEQ plates. The assay was immunoSEQ multiplex PCR, and TCRdb's table has in-frame clones only and misses some. The sample lists more than 900,000 clones; 70% to 80% were seen once. Sequencing was carried out using memory CD4+ T cells from PBMCs. Subset defined: CD45RA-negative fraction. The source of this sequence is a man aged 18 to 29 in good health. Some clones in this sample may be carry-over from other donors' samples.

In nucleotides, the CDR3 is TGTGCCAGCAGTTACTCCGCCGTCGGGGGGTTCACTGAAGCTTTCTTT. It yields the protein CASSYSAVGGFTEAFF. The rearrangement links TRBV6-5 to TRBJ1-1, with D maybe TRBD1 (5 bases). The germline V gene has CDR1 MNHEY and CDR2 SVGAGI. The CDR3 is made up of 16 amino acids. V was shortened by 0 bases and J by 4 bases, with 15 bases between the two germline ends.